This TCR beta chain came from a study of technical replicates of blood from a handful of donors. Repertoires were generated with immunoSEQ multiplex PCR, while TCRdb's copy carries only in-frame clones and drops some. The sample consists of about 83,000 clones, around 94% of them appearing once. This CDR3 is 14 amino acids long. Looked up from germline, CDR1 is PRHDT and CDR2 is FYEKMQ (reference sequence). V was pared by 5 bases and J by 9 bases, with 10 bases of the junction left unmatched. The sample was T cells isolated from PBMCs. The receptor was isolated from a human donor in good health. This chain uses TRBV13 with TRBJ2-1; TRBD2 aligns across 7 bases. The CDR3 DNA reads TGTGCCAGCAGCGCCTTAGCGGGCCGCAGTGAGCAGTTCTTC. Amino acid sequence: CASSALAGRSEQFF.